This is a list of T cell receptor beta chains from one sample in a study of blood T cell repertoires in COVID-19. Clones were read by immunoSEQ multiplex PCR, and TCRdb kept only the in-frame ones, dropping some. The sample includes 87,000 or so clones, around 90% of them seen just once. The sample was peripheral blood. All receptors derive from a man aged 40-49 years with acute or convalescent COVID-19. Both conserved end residues are part of each CDR3. A D gene is named only where the DNA matches it firmly. The size entry is marked missing in some rows and otherwise reads once, few, many or a size class.

v_gene	d_gene	abundance	j_gene	CDR3nt	CDR3aa
TRBV28	TRBD2	-	TRBJ2-5	TGTGCCAGCAGTGTAGCGGGAGGGTACCAAGAGACCCAGTACTTC	CASSVAGGYQETQYF
TRBV9	TRBD1	once	TRBJ2-7	TGTGCCAGCAGCGTAGTCGGACAGGGGTTCAACGAGCAGTACTTC	CASSVVGQGFNEQYF
TRBV7-8	TRBD1	-	TRBJ2-1	TGTGCCAGCAGCCTTACAGGGGCCGGCTCCTACAATGAGCAGTTCTTC	CASSLTGAGSYNEQFF
TRBV25-1	-	medium-sized	TRBJ1-5	TGTGCCAGCAGAGCACCCGGGAGTGCTCAGCCCCAGCATTTT	CASRAPGSAQPQHF
TRBV5-1	-	-	TRBJ2-1	TGCGCCAGCAGCCTGGGTCTTTTGAATGAGCAGTTCTTC	CASSLGLLNEQFF
TRBV30	-	-	TRBJ2-2	TGTGCCTGGAGTGGAGGATACACCGGGGAGCTGTTTTTT	CAWSGGYTGELFF
TRBV5-1	TRBD1	-	TRBJ1-1	TGCGCCAGCAGCTTAAGGGCAGGGGGGCCTGAAGCTTTCTTT	CASSLRAGGPEAFF
TRBV14	TRBD2	few	TRBJ2-1	TGTGCCAGCAGCCAAGGACTAGCGGTGACCTGGTACAATGAGCAGTTCTTC	CASSQGLAVTWYNEQFF
TRBV5-1	-	-	TRBJ2-3	TGCGCCAGCAGCTTGCAGGGAAGCACAGATACGCAGTATTTT	CASSLQGSTDTQYF
TRBV7-2	-	-	TRBJ1-3	TGTGCCAGCAGCTTAGAATCGGGGGGCGCGGGAAACACCATATATTTT	CASSLESGGAGNTIYF
TRBV6-5	-	once	TRBJ2-2	TGTGCCAGCACCACCCGAGGAGGGGCGACCGGGGAGCTGTTTTTT	CASTTRGGATGELFF
TRBV6-1	TRBD2	-	TRBJ2-4	TGTGCCAGCAGTGAGGGGGGGGTAACCAAAAACATTCAGTACTTC	CASSEGGVTKNIQYF
TRBV18	-	-	TRBJ1-2	TGTGCCAGCTCACCCCCAACCTCGAGTGGCTACACCTTC	CASSPPTSSGYTF
TRBV5-1	-	-	TRBJ1-3	TGCGCCAGCAGCTTGGATAGGGCGGGGGCCTCTGGAAACACCATATATTTT	CASSLDRAGASGNTIYF
TRBV21-1	-	-	TRBJ2-5	TGTGCCAGCAGCAAAGCTGGGGCTAGGTCCCAGTACTTC	CASSKAGARSQYF
TRBV7-9	-	-	TRBJ2-3	TGTGCCAGCAGCTTATGCGGGGCAGATACGCAGTATTTT	CASSLCGADTQYF
TRBV11-2	-	-	TRBJ2-3	TGTGCCAGCAGCTCCCTCGGGGGTCGGACAGATACGCAGTATTTT	CASSSLGGRTDTQYF
TRBV5-4	TRBD2	-	TRBJ2-2	TGTGCCAGCAGCCCGCCGCCGGGAGGACGGGCCGGGGAGCTGTTTTTT	CASSPPPGGRAGELFF
TRBV18	-	-	TRBJ1-2	TGTGCCAGCTCACCAGTCCCCCAGCCGGGAGCTAACTATGGCTACACCTTC	CASSPVPQPGANYGYTF
TRBV5-4	-	-	TRBJ1-1	TGTGCCAGCAGCGACTGGAGGGACACTGAAGCTTTCTTT	CASSDWRDTEAFF
TRBV7-8	-	-	TRBJ2-5	TGTGCCAGCAGCTACCTAAACAGGGTAGGGGAGACCCAGTACTTC	CASSYLNRVGETQYF
TRBV4-1	TRBD1	-	TRBJ2-7	TGCGCCAGCAGCCCTACCGGGACAGGGACCTACGAGCAGTACTTC	CASSPTGTGTYEQYF